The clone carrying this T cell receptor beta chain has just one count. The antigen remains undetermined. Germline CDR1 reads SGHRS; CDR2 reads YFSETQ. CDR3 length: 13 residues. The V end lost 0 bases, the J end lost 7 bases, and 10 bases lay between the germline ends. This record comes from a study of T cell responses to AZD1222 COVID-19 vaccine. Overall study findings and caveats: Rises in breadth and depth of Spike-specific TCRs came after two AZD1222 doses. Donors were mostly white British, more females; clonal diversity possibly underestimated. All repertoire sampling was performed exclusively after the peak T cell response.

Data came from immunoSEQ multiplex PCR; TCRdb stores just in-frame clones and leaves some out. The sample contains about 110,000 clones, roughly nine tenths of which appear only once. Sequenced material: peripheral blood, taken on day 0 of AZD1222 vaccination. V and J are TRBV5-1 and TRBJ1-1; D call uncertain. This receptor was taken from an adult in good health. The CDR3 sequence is CASSLEGMGEAFF. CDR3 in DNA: TGCGCCAGCAGCTTGGAAGGGATGGGTGAAGCTTTCTTT.